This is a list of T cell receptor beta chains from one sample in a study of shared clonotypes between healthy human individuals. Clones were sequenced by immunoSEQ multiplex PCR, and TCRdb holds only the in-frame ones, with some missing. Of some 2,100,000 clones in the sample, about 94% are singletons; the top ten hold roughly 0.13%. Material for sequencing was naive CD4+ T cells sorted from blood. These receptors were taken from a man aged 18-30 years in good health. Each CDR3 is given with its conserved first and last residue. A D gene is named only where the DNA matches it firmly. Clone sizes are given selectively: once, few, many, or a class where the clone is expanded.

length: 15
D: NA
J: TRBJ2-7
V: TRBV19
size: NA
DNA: TGTGCCAGTAGTCGAACAGACACAGGGTCCAACGAGCAGTACTTC
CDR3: CASSRTDTGSNEQYF

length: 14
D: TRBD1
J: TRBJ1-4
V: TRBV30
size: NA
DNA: TGTGCCTGCCCCTGGACAGGAAAGCAAGAAAAACTGTTTTTT
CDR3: CACPWTGKQEKLFF

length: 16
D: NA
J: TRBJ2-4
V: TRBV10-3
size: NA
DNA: TGTGCCATCAGTGAGTCGGGGCTCGAGGGTGGGGACATTCAGTACTTC
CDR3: CAISESGLEGGDIQYF

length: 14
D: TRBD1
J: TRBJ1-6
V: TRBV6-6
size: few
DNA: TGTGCCAGCAGGGATACGACAGGGATCTTACCCCTCCACTTT
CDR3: CASRDTTGILPLHF

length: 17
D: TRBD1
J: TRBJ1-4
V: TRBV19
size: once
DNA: TGTGCCAGTAGTATACTGGGACAGGGGGTTCGGGATGAAAAACTGTTTTTT
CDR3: CASSILGQGVRDEKLFF

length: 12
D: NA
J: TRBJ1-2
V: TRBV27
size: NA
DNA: TGTGCCAGCAGTCCTAGGACGGGCAATCACACCTTC
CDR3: CASSPRTGNHTF

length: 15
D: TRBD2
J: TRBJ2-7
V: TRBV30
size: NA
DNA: TGTGCCTGGAGTGAGGCGGGAGGGAGCCTACGCGAGCAGTACTTC
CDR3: CAWSEAGGSLREQYF

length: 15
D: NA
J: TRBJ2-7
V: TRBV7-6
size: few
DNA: TGTGCCAGCAGCCTCCGGGATTCGAGCTCCTACGAGCAGTACTTC
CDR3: CASSLRDSSSYEQYF

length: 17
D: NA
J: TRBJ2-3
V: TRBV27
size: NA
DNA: TGTGCCAGCAGCCCTGGGCTGGGGCAATTGGGCGCAGATACGCAGTATTTT
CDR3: CASSPGLGQLGADTQYF

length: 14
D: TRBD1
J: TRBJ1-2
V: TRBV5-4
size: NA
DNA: TGTGCCAGCAGCCCGGGACAGGAAAGCTATGGCTACACCTTC
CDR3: CASSPGQESYGYTF

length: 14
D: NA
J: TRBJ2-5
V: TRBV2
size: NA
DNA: TGTGCCAGCAGTGTAACAGGGTTGGAGGAGACCCAGTACTTC
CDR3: CASSVTGLEETQYF

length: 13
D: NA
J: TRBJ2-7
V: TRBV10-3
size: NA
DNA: TGTGCCACCAAAATGGACGGCGCCTACGAGCAGTACTTC
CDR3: CATKMDGAYEQYF

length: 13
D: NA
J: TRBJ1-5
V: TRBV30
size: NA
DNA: TGTGCCTGGAGTGGAGGGGGGGACCAGCCCCAGCATTTT
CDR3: CAWSGGGDQPQHF

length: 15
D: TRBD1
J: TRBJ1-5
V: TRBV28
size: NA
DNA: TGTGCCAGCAGTCTCCCCAGGGGGCAGGGGCAGCCCCAGCATTTT
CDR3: CASSLPRGQGQPQHF

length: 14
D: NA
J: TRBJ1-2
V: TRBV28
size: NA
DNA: TGTGCCAGCAGTCTCTACCAGGAGGTGGATGGCTACACCTTC
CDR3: CASSLYQEVDGYTF

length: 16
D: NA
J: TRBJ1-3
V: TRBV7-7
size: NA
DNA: TGTGCTAGCAGCCCGGAGCTCCCAGGTTCTGGAAACACCATATATTTT
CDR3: CASSPELPGSGNTIYF

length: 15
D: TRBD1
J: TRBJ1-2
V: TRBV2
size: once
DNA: TGTGCCAGCAGTTACCGGGACAGGGGGACCTATGGCTACACCTTC
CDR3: CASSYRDRGTYGYTF

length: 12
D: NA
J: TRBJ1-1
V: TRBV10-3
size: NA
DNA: TGTGCCACTCGGCGGGCCGGGACTGAAGCTTTCTTT
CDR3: CATRRAGTEAFF

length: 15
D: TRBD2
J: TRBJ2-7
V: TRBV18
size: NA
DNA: TGTGCCAGCTCCCCAAGCGGGGGGCAACTCTACGAGCAGTACTTC
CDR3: CASSPSGGQLYEQYF

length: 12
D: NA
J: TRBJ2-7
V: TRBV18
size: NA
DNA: TGTGCCAGCTCACCAAAGGGCTACGAGCAGTACTTC
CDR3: CASSPKGYEQYF

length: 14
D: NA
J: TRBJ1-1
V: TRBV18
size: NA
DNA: TGTGCCAGCTCACTGGGGATAGTGAACACTGAAGCTTTCTTT
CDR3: CASSLGIVNTEAFF

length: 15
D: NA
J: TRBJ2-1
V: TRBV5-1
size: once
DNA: TGCGCCAGCAGACCGACTTGGGGCGGAGACGGACAGCAGTTCTTC
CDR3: CASRPTWGGDGQQFF

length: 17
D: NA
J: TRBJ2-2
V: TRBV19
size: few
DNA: TGTGCCAGTAGTATGATCCGGGGGGCCCTGGGAACCGGGGAGCTGTTTTTT
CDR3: CASSMIRGALGTGELFF

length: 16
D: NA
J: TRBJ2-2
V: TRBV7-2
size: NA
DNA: TGTGCCAGCAGCCCCCTAGGAGGGTTTAACACCGGGGAGCTGTTTTTT
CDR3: CASSPLGGFNTGELFF

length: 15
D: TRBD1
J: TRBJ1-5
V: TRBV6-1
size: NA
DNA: TGTGCCAGCAGCGGGACAGGACATAGCAATCAGCCCCAGCATTTT
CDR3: CASSGTGHSNQPQHF

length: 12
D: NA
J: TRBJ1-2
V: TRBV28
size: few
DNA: TGTGCCAGCAGTTTCCCCTCCTATGGCTACACCTTC
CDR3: CASSFPSYGYTF

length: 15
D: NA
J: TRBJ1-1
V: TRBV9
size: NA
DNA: TGTGCCAGCAGCGTAGGCTTACAGATGAACACTGAAGCTTTCTTT
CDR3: CASSVGLQMNTEAFF

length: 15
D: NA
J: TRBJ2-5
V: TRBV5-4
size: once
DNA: TGTGCCAGCAGCTTAGGGGGGGCCCTTCAAGAGACCCAGTACTTC
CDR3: CASSLGGALQETQYF

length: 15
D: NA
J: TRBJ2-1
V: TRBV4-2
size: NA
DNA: TGTGCCAGCAGCCAAGGTCCCCCATCCTACAATGAGCAGTTCTTC
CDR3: CASSQGPPSYNEQFF

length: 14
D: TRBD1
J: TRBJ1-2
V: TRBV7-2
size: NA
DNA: TGTGCCAGCAGCTTAACCCAGGGGGCCCATGGCTACACCTTC
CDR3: CASSLTQGAHGYTF

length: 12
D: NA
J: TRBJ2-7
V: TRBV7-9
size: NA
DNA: TGTGCCAGCAGCTTAGAAACCTACGAGCAGTACTTC
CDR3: CASSLETYEQYF

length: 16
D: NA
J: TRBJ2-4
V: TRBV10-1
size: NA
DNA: TGCGCCAGCAGTGAACCCGGCGGAGGGGACGAAAACATTCAGTACTTC
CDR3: CASSEPGGGDENIQYF

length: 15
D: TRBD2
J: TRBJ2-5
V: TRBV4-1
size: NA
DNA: TGCGCCAGCAGCCAAGAAGGGACTAGCGGCGAGACCCAGTACTTC
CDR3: CASSQEGTSGETQYF

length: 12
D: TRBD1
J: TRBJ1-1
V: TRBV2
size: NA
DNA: TGTGCCATCAGGGACAGGGGCACTGAAGCTTTCTTT
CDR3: CAIRDRGTEAFF

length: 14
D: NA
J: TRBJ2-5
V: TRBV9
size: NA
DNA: TGTGCCAGCAGCGTAGGGGGACTCAAAGAGACCCAGTACTTC
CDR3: CASSVGGLKETQYF

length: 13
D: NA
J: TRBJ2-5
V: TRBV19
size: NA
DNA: TGTGCCAGTTCTCACGAGGGCCGAGAGACCCAGTACTTC
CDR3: CASSHEGRETQYF